The 24 T cell receptor beta chains presented below share a single source sample, sequenced in a study of CD8 T cells in Susac syndrome. Reverse transcription used about 0.45 to 1 ug RNA and random hexamers. MiXCR, applied by TCRdb to the immunoSEQ multiplex PCR reads, yields one record per CDR3 protein. The profile shows about 210,000 distinct CDR3 sequences, 95% of them singletons. Source material: CD4+ T cells from PBMCs. These receptors originate from a human donor with multiple sclerosis.

The chain links TRBV4-2 to TRBJ1-1, with a tentative D call TRBD1 (6 bases). Germline V gives CDR1 LGHNA, CDR2 YNFKEQ. CDR3 length: 15 residues. Trimming took 1 base from V and 4 from J, leaving 13 bases between them. CDR3 coding DNA: TGTGCCAGCAGCCAAGGGGGGGCGGAGACCACTGAAGCTTTCTTT. Translation: CASSQGGAETTEAFF.

This chain links TRBV29-1 with TRBJ2-7; TRBD2 matches at 11 bases. This CDR3 has 14 amino acids. Looked up from germline, CDR1 is SQVTM and CDR2 is ANQGSEA. Losses at the gene ends were 4 bases for V and 2 bases for J; bases not matched to a gene: 4. CDR3 loop: CSVVLAGGTYEQYV. The CDR3 DNA reads TGCAGCGTTGTTCTAGCGGGGGGAACCTACGAGCAGTACGTC.

The chain combines TRBV7-2 with TRBJ2-5; 13 bases map to TRBD2. Trimming took 0 bases from V and 5 from J; bases not matched to a gene: 0. The CDR3 is 15 residues long. CDR1 and CDR2 (germline): SGHTA, FQGNSA. The CDR3 nucleotides are TGTGCCAGCAGCTTAGCGGGACTAGCGGGGGAGACCCAGTACTTC. Translation gives CASSLAGLAGETQYF.

The CDR3 coding sequence is TGTGCCAGCAGCCCACGGGAGGGGCAGAGGGAGCCCCAGCATTTT. As protein: CASSPREGQREPQHF. The chain employs TRBV7-2 and TRBJ1-5, with D maybe TRBD1 (5 bases). The CDR3 has 15 residues. Trimming shortened V by 5 bases and J by 8 bases, and 19 bases separated the two germline ends. Per germline, CDR1 SGHTA and CDR2 FQGNSA.

The chain combines TRBV29-1 with TRBJ1-1; possible D gene TRBD1, 6 bases. The CDR3 is 13 residues long. Germline CDR1 SQVTM, CDR2 ANQGSEA. The CDR3 DNA reads TGCACCGCGAGGGCAGGGGAGAACACTGAAGCTTTCTTT. Translating it yields CTARAGENTEAFF.

The chain couples TRBV20-1 to TRBJ2-1; D is possibly TRBD2 (5 bases). CDR3 length: 11 residues. Per germline, CDR1 DFQATT and CDR2 SNEGSKA (reference sequence). V gave up 4 bases and J gave up 10 bases, with 11 bases separating them. The CDR3 region is CSANTGKEQFF. CDR3 DNA sequence: TGCAGTGCTAATACGGGGAAAGAGCAGTTCTTC.

This clonotype was recorded once. The chain uses TRBV29-1 and TRBJ2-7; 8 bases agree with TRBD1. Looked up from germline, CDR1 is SQVTM and CDR2 is ANQGSEA. Trimming took 2 bases from V and 7 from J; bases not matched to a gene: 13. The CDR3 contains 15 residues. The CDR3 reads CSVELRTGTLGEQYF. The CDR3 DNA sequence: TGCAGCGTTGAACTTAGGACAGGGACCTTGGGGGAGCAGTACTTC.

This chain connects TRBV12-3 or TRBV12-4 to TRBJ2-5, with a possible D match to TRBD1 (6 bases). The CDR3 is made up of 14 amino acids. V was trimmed by 5 bases and J by 4 bases, leaving 14 bases between them. The CDR3 region has the DNA TGTGCCAGCAGTAAACTCAGGGGACCAGAGACCCAGTACTTC. Its protein product is CASSKLRGPETQYF.

V and J are TRBV30 and TRBJ2-2; D gene uncertain. The CDR3 consists of 13 residues. Germline V gene data show CDR1 as GTSNPN and CDR2 as SVGIG (reference sequence). The V and J ends lost 0 bases and 0 bases respectively, with 2 bases between them. CDR3 loop: CAWSVPNTGELFF. The CDR3 DNA follows: TGTGCCTGGAGTGTACCGAACACCGGGGAGCTGTTTTTT.

The chain uses TRBV4-2 and TRBJ2-3, with TRBD2 matching over 10 bases. The CDR3 contains 18 residues. V shed 0 bases and J 3 bases; nucleotides not matched to a gene: 9. Germline CDR1 is LGHNA and CDR2 is YNFKEQ. CDR3 nucleotides: TGTGCCAGCAGCCAAGATCCCCCAGCGGGGGGGCTTACAGATACGCAGTATTTT. This codes for CASSQDPPAGGLTDTQYF.

This clonotype was seen only once. The chain employs TRBV12-3 or TRBV12-4 and TRBJ2-3, with a tentative D call TRBD2 (6 bases). V lost 5 bases to trimming and J lost 3 bases, with 9 bases between them. The CDR3 totals 13 residues. CDR3 sequence (DNA): TGTGCCAGCAGTGCGGGACTGACAGATACGCAGTATTTT. This encodes CASSAGLTDTQYF.

The chain uses TRBV29-1 and TRBJ1-2; D gene ambiguous. The V end was cut by 6 bases, the J end by 6 bases, with 17 bases between. CDR1 and CDR2 (germline): SQVTM, ANQGSEA. This CDR3 contains 13 residues. The CDR3 region has the DNA TGCAGCGTGCCCTCCGGGAGGGCTAATGGCTACACCTTC. This encodes CSVPSGRANGYTF.

The V and J genes are TRBV9 and TRBJ2-7; possibly TRBD2 for D (5 bases). V dropped 0 bases and J dropped 0 bases, with 10 bases sitting between them. The CDR3 contains 15 residues. Germline values: CDR1 SGDLS, CDR2 YYNGEE. The CDR3 bases are TGTGCCAGCAGCGTAGGTCTAGCCGACTCCTACGAGCAGTACTTC. Translation gives CASSVGLADSYEQYF.

This clonotype has a single count. The J gene is TRBJ2-5, the V gene TRBV20-1; D is tentatively TRBD1 or TRBD2 (5 bases each). Germline V gene lookup returns CDR1 DFQATT and CDR2 SNEGSKA (reference sequence). The V gene lost 6 bases and the J gene lost 2 bases, with 13 bases spanning the gap. This CDR3 has 13 amino acids. The CDR3 DNA reads TGCAGTGCCCTAGGGACGGAGCAAGAGACCCAGTACTTC. Its translation: CSALGTEQETQYF.

This rearrangement joins TRBV20-1 to TRBJ1-5; TRBD1 is a possible D gene (5 bases). CDR1 and CDR2 (germline): DFQATT, SNEGSKA (reference sequence). This CDR3 has 16 residues. Trimming took 0 bases from V and 2 from J, leaving 14 bases between them. The CDR3 is CSARDLGGARNQPQHF. The CDR3 DNA sequence: TGCAGTGCTAGAGATCTCGGAGGGGCGCGCAATCAGCCCCAGCATTTT.

The gene calls are TRBV20-1 and TRBJ2-5; 8 bases fit TRBD2. V gave up 4 bases and J gave up 5 bases; unmatched junction bases: 12. The germline gives CDR1 DFQATT, CDR2 SNEGSKA (reference sequence). The length of the CDR3 is 15 residues. The CDR3 DNA reads as TGCAGTGCTATCCAGCGGGGGACCATAAGGGAGACCCAGTACTTC. This sequence encodes CSAIQRGTIRETQYF.

This clonotype was detected only once. This chain uses TRBV5-1 with TRBJ2-1; 7 bases fit TRBD2. The CDR3 totals 13 residues. From germline, CDR1 is SGHRS and CDR2 YFSETQ. V trimming: 1 base; J trimming: 12 bases; junction bases outside the gene matches: 7. The CDR3 nucleotides read TGCGCCAGCAGCTTGACCGCGGGAGCGTGGCAGTTCTTC. It codes for CASSLTAGAWQFF.

J is TRBJ2-1 and V is TRBV20-1; TRBD2 matches 8 bases. V lost 4 bases, J lost 9 bases, and 5 bases stayed unmatched. The germline V gene encodes CDR1 DFQATT and CDR2 SNEGSKA (reference sequence). The length of the CDR3 is 12 residues. The DNA of the CDR3 is TGCAGTGCTATAGCGGGGCCGGGTGAGCAGTTCTTC. This sequence encodes CSAIAGPGEQFF.

The rearrangement joins TRBV7-8 to TRBJ2-1; D remains ambiguous. CDR1 is SGHVS, CDR2 FQNEAQ, per germline. The CDR3 sequence is 14 residues long. The ends were cut back, 4 bases at V and 8 bases at J, with 15 bases in the middle. The CDR3 region is CASSWALRDDEQFF. The CDR3 coding sequence is TGTGCCAGCAGCTGGGCCCTGCGTGACGATGAGCAGTTCTTC. Filled out from reference TRBV7-8 and TRBJ2-1, the complete variable domain reads GAGVSQSPRYKVAKRGQDVALRCDPISGHVSLFWYQQALGQGPEFLTYFQNEAQLDKSGLPSDRFFAERPEGSVSTLKIQRTQQEDSAVYLCASSWALRDDEQFFGPGTRLTVL.

This rearrangement joins TRBV3-1 to TRBJ2-7; 8 positions agree with TRBD1. The V segment lost 4 bases and the J segment 0 bases; nucleotides outside the gene matches: 5. The V gene's germline CDR1 is LGHDT and CDR2 YNNKEL (reference sequence). CDR3 length equals 15 residues. CDR3 DNA: TGTGCCAGCAGCCGAGGACAGGGCGACTCCTACGAGCAGTACTTC. It is translated as CASSRGQGDSYEQYF.

J is TRBJ2-5 and V is TRBV20-1, with no clear D. Trimming removed 2 bases at V and 4 bases at J, with 5 bases between. Germline values: CDR1 DFQATT, CDR2 SNEGSKA (reference sequence). CDR3 length: 11 amino acids. The CDR3 coding sequence is TGCAGTGCTAGACAGAGAGAGACCCAGTACTTC. Translated: CSARQRETQYF.

This chain links TRBV11-1 with TRBJ1-1; D not certain. CDR3 size: 15 residues. Trimming pared 0 bases from V and 1 base from J, leaving 9 bases between. Germline CDR1 SGHAT, CDR2 FQDESV (reference sequence). The CDR3 DNA follows: TGTGCCAGCAGCTTAGCCTTACGTGGGAACACTGAAGCTTTCTTT. It yields the protein CASSLALRGNTEAFF. Looking up the rest from reference TRBV11-1 and TRBJ1-1 gives the full variable domain: EAEVAQSPRYKITEKSQAVAFWCDPISGHATLYWYRQILGQGPELLVQFQDESVVDDSQLPKDRFSAERLKGVDSTLKIQPAELGDSAMYLCASSLALRGNTEAFFGQGTRLTVV.

This chain connects TRBV20-1 to TRBJ1-5; no clear D. The length of the CDR3 is 12 residues. Germline loops: CDR1 DFQATT, CDR2 SNEGSKA (reference sequence). V was trimmed by 3 bases and J by 1 base, leaving 4 bases between them. The CDR3 reads CSARISNQPQHF. CDR3 nucleotides: TGCAGTGCTAGGATAAGCAATCAGCCCCAGCATTTT.

CDR3 protein: CASSQAGSDEQYF. CDR3 bases: TGTGCCAGCAGCCAAGCGGGGTCCGACGAGCAGTACTTC. This sequence joins TRBV3-1 and TRBJ2-7; TRBD2 is a possible D gene (5 bases). V lost 1 base to trimming and J lost 5 bases, with 9 bases between them. There are 13 residues in the CDR3. CDR1 is LGHDT and CDR2 is YNNKEL in the germline V gene (reference sequence).